This T cell receptor beta chain was recovered during a study of T cells after yellow fever vaccination. TCRdb reanalysed the 5' RACE reads using MiXCR and keeps one entry per CDR3 protein. The table has 300,000 to 400,000 distinct CDR3 sequences, around 10% seen once; the top ten hold 3% to 4%. Germline V gene data show CDR1 as MNHEY and CDR2 as SVGAGI. The CDR3 loop spans 18 amino acids. Trimming took off 0 bases at V and 5 bases at J, with 19 bases between the two ends. Sequences were derived from CD4+ T cells sorted from PBMCs, sampled 45 days after the yellow fever booster vaccination. The chain combines TRBV6-5 with TRBJ1-4; D possibly corresponds to TRBD1 (6 bases). This receptor was obtained from a man between 18 and 35 years old who received the YFV17D yellow fever vaccine. CDR3 in amino acids: CASSYSPGSTGLNEKLFF. The CDR3, as DNA: TGTGCCAGCAGTTACTCGCCAGGATCGACAGGTTTAAATGAAAAACTGTTTTTT.